Sequencing of this TCR beta chain was carried out in a study of T cell responses to AZD1222 COVID-19 vaccine. Overall study results and limits: Scientists sampled the repertoires only once the peak T cell response had passed. Spike-specific TCR breadth and depth both grew after two AZD1222 doses.

Generated by immunoSEQ multiplex PCR, the TCRdb table keeps only in-frame clones and is missing some. The sample lists about 120,000 clones, approximately 85% occurring once. Notes on this clone: Its antigen is unknown.

The germline V gene encodes CDR1 DFQATT and CDR2 SNEGSKA (reference sequence). The ends were cut back, 3 bases at V and 7 bases at J, with 12 bases in the middle. CDR3 size: 13 residues. The receptor comes from an adult in good health. The V call is TRBV20-1, the J call TRBJ1-4; D is undetermined. The sample here was peripheral blood, taken on day 0 of MenACWY control vaccination. CDR3 nucleotide sequence: TGCAGTGCTAGTCGGGTCCGGGGTGAAAAACTGTTTTTT. It encodes CSASRVRGEKLFF.